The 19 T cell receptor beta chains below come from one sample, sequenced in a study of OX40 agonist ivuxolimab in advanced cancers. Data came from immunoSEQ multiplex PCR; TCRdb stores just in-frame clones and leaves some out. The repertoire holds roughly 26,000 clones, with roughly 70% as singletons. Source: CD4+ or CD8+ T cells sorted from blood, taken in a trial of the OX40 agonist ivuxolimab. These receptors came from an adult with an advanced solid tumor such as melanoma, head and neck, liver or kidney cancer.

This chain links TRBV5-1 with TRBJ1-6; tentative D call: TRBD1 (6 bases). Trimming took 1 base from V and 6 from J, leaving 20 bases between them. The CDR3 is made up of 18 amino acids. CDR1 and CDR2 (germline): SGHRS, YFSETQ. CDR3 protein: CASSLKELGGASNSPLHF. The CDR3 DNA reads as TGCGCCAGCAGCTTGAAAGAGCTGGGGGGCGCCTCTAATTCACCCCTCCACTTT.

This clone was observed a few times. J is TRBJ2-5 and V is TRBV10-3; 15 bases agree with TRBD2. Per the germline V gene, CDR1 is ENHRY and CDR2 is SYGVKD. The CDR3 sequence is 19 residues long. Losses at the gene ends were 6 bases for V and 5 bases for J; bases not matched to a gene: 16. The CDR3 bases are TGTGCCATCAGCCCCGGGACCGGGACTAGCGGGGGGCGGACGGAGACCCAGTACTTC. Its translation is CAISPGTGTSGGRTETQYF.

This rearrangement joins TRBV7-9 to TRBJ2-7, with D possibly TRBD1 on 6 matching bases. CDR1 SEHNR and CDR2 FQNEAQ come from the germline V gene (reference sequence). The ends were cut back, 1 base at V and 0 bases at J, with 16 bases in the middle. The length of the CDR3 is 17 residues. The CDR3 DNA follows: TGTGCCAGCAGCTTAGAGGGGGTGGGGCCCCCCTCCTACGAGCAGTACTTC. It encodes CASSLEGVGPPSYEQYF.

CDR3 protein: CASTASRRDSPLHF. CDR3 DNA sequence: TGTGCCAGCACCGCCTCGAGGAGGGATTCACCCCTCCACTTT. This chain uses TRBV6-5 with TRBJ1-6; no definite D call. There are 14 residues in the CDR3. CDR1 MNHEY and CDR2 SVGAGI come from the germline V gene. V shed 7 bases and J shed 8 bases, with 15 bases lying between them.

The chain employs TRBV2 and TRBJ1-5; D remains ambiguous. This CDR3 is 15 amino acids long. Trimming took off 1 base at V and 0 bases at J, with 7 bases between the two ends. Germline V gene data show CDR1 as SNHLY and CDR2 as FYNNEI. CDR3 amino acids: CASSEELYSNQPQHF. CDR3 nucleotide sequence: TGTGCCAGCAGTGAAGAACTTTATAGCAATCAGCCCCAGCATTTT.

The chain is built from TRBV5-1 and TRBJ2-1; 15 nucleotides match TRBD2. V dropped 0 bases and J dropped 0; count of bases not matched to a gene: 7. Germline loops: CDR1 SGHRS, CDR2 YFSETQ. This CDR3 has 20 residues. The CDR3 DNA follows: TGCGCCAGCAGCTTGGCGGGACTAGCGGGGGGCAGAAGCTCCTACAATGAGCAGTTCTTC. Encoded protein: CASSLAGLAGGRSSYNEQFF. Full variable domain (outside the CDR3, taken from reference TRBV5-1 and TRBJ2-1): KAGVTQTPRYLIKTRGQQVTLSCSPISGHRSVSWYQQTPGQGLQFLFEYFSETQRNKGNFPGRFSGRQFSNSRSEMNVSTLELGDSALYLCASSLAGLAGGRSSYNEQFFGPGTRLTVL.

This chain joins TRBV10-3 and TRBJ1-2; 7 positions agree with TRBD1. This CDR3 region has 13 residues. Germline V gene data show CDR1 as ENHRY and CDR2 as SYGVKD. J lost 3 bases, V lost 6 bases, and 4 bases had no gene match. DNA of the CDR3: TGTGCCATCAGAGGGGGCGCGGACTATGGCTACACCTTC. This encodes CAIRGGADYGYTF.

Here the CDR3 DNA reads TGTGCCAGTCGTCGATCTAGCGGCTCAAGCACAGATACGCAGTATTTT. Encoded protein: CASRRSSGSSTDTQYF. This chain links TRBV19 with TRBJ2-3; 7 bases align to TRBD2. This CDR3 contains 16 residues. Germline loops: CDR1 LNHDA, CDR2 SQIVND (reference sequence). V shed 8 bases and J 0 bases; nucleotides not matched to a gene: 11.

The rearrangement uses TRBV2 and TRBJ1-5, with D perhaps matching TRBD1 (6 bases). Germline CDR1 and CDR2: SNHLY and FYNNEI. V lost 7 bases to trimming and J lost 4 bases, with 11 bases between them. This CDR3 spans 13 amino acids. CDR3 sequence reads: CASTRGLNQPQHF. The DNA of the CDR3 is TGTGCCAGCACCAGGGGTTTGAATCAGCCCCAGCATTTT.

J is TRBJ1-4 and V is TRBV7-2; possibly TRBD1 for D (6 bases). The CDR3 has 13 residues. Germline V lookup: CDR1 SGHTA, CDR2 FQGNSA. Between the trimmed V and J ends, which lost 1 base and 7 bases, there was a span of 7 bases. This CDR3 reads CASSLDRVEKLFF. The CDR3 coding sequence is TGTGCCAGCAGCTTAGACAGGGTTGAAAAACTGTTTTTT.

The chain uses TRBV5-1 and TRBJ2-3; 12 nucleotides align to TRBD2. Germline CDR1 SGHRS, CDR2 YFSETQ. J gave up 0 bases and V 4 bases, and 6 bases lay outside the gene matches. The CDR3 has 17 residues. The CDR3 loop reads CASSPRTSGASTDTQYF. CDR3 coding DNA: TGCGCCAGCAGCCCAAGGACTAGCGGGGCCAGCACAGATACGCAGTATTTT.

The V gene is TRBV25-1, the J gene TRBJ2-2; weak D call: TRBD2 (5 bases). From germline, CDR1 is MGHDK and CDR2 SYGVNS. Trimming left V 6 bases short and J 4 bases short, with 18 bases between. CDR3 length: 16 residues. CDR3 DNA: TGTGCCAGCAGGGCCGGTGGGAGAATGGGCACCGGGGAGCTGTTTTTT. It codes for CASRAGGRMGTGELFF.

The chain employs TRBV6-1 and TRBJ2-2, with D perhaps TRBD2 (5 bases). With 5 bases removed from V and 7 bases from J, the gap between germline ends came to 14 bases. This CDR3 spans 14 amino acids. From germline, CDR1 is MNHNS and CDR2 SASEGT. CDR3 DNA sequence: TGTGCCAGCAGTCTCGGGATCCTACTCGGGGAGCTGTTTTTT. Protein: CASSLGILLGELFF.

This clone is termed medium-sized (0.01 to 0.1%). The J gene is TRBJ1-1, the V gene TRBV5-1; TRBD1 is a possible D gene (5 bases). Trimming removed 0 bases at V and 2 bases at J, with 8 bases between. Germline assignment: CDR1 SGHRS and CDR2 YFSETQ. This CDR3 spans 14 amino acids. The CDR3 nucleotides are TGCGCCAGCAGCTTGGCAGGGTATAACACTGAAGCTTTCTTT. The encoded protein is CASSLAGYNTEAFF.

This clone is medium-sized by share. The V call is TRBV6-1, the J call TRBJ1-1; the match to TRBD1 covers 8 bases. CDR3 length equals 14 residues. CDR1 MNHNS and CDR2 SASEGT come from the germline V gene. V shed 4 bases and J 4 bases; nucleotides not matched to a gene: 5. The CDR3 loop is CASSVLTGGTEAFF. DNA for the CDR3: TGTGCCAGCAGTGTCCTTACAGGGGGCACTGAAGCTTTCTTT.

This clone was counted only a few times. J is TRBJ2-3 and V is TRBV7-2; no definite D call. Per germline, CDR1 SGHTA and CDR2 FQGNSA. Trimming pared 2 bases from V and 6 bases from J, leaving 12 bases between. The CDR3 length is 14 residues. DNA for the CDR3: TGTGCCAGCAGCTTACACTCCTCCCGGGATACGCAGTATTTT. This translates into CASSLHSSRDTQYF.

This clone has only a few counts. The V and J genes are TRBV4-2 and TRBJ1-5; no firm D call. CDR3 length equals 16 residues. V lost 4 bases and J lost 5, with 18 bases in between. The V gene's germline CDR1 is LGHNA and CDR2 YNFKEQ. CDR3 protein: CASSPSDGKDHQPQHF. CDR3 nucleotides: TGTGCCAGCAGCCCCTCCGACGGGAAGGACCATCAGCCCCAGCATTTT.

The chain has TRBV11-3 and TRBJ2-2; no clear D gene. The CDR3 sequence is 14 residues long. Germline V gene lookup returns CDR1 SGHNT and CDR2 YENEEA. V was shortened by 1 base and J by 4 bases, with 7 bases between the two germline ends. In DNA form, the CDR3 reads TGTGCCAGCAGCTTAGGGGGATTCACCGGGGAGCTGTTTTTT. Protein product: CASSLGGFTGELFF.

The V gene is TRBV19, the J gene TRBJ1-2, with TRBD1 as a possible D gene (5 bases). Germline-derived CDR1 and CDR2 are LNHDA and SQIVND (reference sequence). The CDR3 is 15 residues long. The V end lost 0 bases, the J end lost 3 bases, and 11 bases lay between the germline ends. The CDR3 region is CASSIDRGGDYGYTF. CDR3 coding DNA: TGTGCCAGTAGTATAGATCGAGGAGGGGACTATGGCTACACCTTC.